Each of the 23 T cell receptor beta chains below was sequenced from the same sample in a study of shared clonotypes between healthy human individuals. Terminally differentiated effector memory CD45RA+ cells were excluded by CCR7 positive selection of CD45RO-negative cells. The table came from immunoSEQ multiplex PCR; TCRdb's copy has only in-frame clones and leaves some out. The data show about 2.1 million clones, with about 94% seen just once and over 1.5% held by the top ten. The sequenced sample was naive CD8+ T cells from PBMCs. The receptors originated from a man younger than 35 in good health. Some clones in this sample may be carry-over from other donors' samples.

V gene TRBV11-2 combines with J gene TRBJ2-1; TRBD1 is a possible D gene (5 bases). Germline assignment: CDR1 SGHAT and CDR2 FQNNGV. V gave up 5 bases and J gave up 8 bases, with 10 bases separating them. There are 12 residues in the CDR3. CDR3 residues: CASSGRVDEQFF. The CDR3 DNA is TGTGCCAGCAGCGGCAGGGTAGATGAGCAGTTCTTC.

The gene calls are TRBV5-4 and TRBJ2-5; 10 bases line up with TRBD2. The germline CDR1 and CDR2 sequences are SGHNT and YYREEE (reference sequence). The CDR3 covers 16 residues. V shed 4 bases and J 1 base; nucleotides not matched to a gene: 7. The CDR3 is CASSKRGLALQETQYF. In DNA, the CDR3 is TGTGCCAGCAGCAAGAGGGGACTAGCGCTCCAAGAGACCCAGTACTTC.

The gene calls are TRBV10-2 and TRBJ2-1; D is perhaps TRBD1 or TRBD2 (5 bases each). The CDR3 is 15 residues long. The V gene's germline CDR1 is WSHSY and CDR2 SAAADI. V gave up 2 bases and J gave up 2 bases, with 10 bases separating them. The CDR3 nucleotides are TGCGCCAGCAGTGAGGGGGGAAGGGCCTACAATGAGCAGTTCTTC. It is translated as CASSEGGRAYNEQFF.

On this clone: Distinct nucleotide sequences in the sample also encode this CDR3. The V call is TRBV27, the J call TRBJ2-7; unclear D gene. The germline V and J ends were trimmed by 3 bases and 4 bases, with 10 bases remaining between them. The germline CDR1 and CDR2 sequences are MNHEY and SMNVEV (reference sequence). There are 13 residues in the CDR3. The chain's CDR3 is CASSFGQKYEQYF. The CDR3 region has the DNA TGTGCCAGCAGTTTCGGTCAGAAATACGAGCAGTACTTC.

The rearrangement joins TRBV14 to TRBJ1-1; D remains unclear. Germline V gene lookup returns CDR1 SGHDN and CDR2 FVKESK. The CDR3 extends over 16 amino acids. Trimming stripped 2 bases from V and 0 bases from J, with 13 bases between. In nucleotides, the CDR3 is TGTGCCAGCAGCCAAATATTCACGGTCTTGAACACTGAAGCTTTCTTT. Its protein is CASSQIFTVLNTEAFF.

This clone was seen only a few times. The same CDR3 can be traced to other DNA sequences in this sample. The rearrangement joins TRBV27 to TRBJ1-5, with D perhaps matching TRBD1 (6 bases). Looked up from germline, CDR1 is MNHEY and CDR2 is SMNVEV (reference sequence). The CDR3 length is 13 residues. Trimming pared 1 base from V and 7 bases from J, leaving 8 bases between. The DNA of the CDR3 is TGTGCCAGCAGTTTATTAGGGGGACAGCCCCAGCATTTT. Its protein product is CASSLLGGQPQHF.

V gene TRBV7-9 combines with J gene TRBJ2-5; D gene unclear. The germline V gene has CDR1 SEHNR and CDR2 FQNEAQ (reference sequence). The CDR3 length is 14 residues. V lost 2 bases and J lost 5, with 12 bases in between. The DNA for the CDR3 is TGTGCCAGCAGCTTAACAACTAACGGGGAGACCCAGTACTTC. As protein: CASSLTTNGETQYF.

The genes are TRBV28 and TRBJ1-1; D might be TRBD1 (5 bases). Deletions cut 1 base from V and 2 bases from J, with 14 bases between. The CDR3 has 16 amino acids. Germline CDR1 reads MDHEN; CDR2 reads SYDVKM. In nucleotides, the CDR3 is TGTGCCAGCAGTTTATTGACAGCTAACCCTAACACTGAAGCTTTCTTT. Translating it yields CASSLLTANPNTEAFF.

The rearrangement links TRBV28 to TRBJ2-7; 7 bases line up with TRBD1. V lost 4 bases and J lost 5; bases outside the gene matches: 11. The CDR3 is 15 amino acids. Germline V gene data show CDR1 as MDHEN and CDR2 as SYDVKM. The CDR3 region has the DNA TGTGCCAGCAGTTCCTACAGGGGTGGAAATAACGAGCAGTACTTC. It yields the protein CASSSYRGGNNEQYF.

The chain links TRBV7-8 to TRBJ2-3; either TRBD1 or TRBD2 may fit D (5 bases each). V gave up 0 bases and J gave up 5 bases, with 18 bases separating them. Germline V lookup: CDR1 SGHVS, CDR2 FQNEAQ. This CDR3 contains 17 residues. CDR3 residues: CASSLARLAREKDTQYF. The CDR3 DNA reads TGTGCCAGCAGCTTAGCGCGCCTAGCCAGGGAGAAAGATACGCAGTATTTT.

This chain connects TRBV5-1 to TRBJ1-1; 7 bases agree with TRBD1. Germline V CDR1 and CDR2: SGHRS, YFSETQ. The CDR3 has 14 residues. J was trimmed by 7 bases and V by 4 bases; bases with no gene match: 10. CDR3 sequence reads: CASSRGGQVVEAFF. The CDR3 nucleotides are TGCGCCAGCAGCCGGGGCGGACAGGTGGTTGAAGCTTTCTTT.

This chain links TRBV9 with TRBJ2-1, with 12 bases matching TRBD2. V trimming: 7 bases; J trimming: 7 bases; junction bases outside the gene matches: 6. Per germline, CDR1 SGDLS and CDR2 YYNGEE. This CDR3 is built from 14 residues. CDR3 sequence: CASAPLAGGNEQFF. CDR3 DNA: TGTGCCAGCGCGCCTCTAGCGGGAGGGAATGAGCAGTTCTTC.

This clone was found a few times. This chain links TRBV10-3 with TRBJ1-2, with 9 nucleotides matching TRBD1. CDR1 is ENHRY, CDR2 SYGVKD, per germline. The CDR3 contains 14 residues. Trimming cost V 4 bases and J 6 bases; bases outside gene matches: 6. The CDR3 protein is CAISVTGDRDGYTF. The CDR3 nucleotides read TGTGCCATCAGTGTTACCGGGGACAGGGATGGCTACACCTTC.

A note on this clone: The same CDR3 arises from other DNA sequences in this sample as well. This rearrangement joins TRBV5-1 to TRBJ1-1; no definite D call. Trimming cost V 0 bases and J 1 base, with 10 bases left between them. The length of the CDR3 is 15 residues. CDR1 is SGHRS, CDR2 YFSETQ, per germline. The CDR3 DNA reads TGCGCCAGCAGCTTGGGGGCAGGAGCGAACACTGAAGCTTTCTTT. As protein: CASSLGAGANTEAFF.

The chain employs TRBV11-2 and TRBJ1-4; D might be TRBD1 (6 bases). Germline values: CDR1 SGHAT, CDR2 FQNNGV. Trimming removed 3 bases at V and 8 bases at J, with 16 bases between. The CDR3 is made up of 15 amino acids. The CDR3 here is CASSLNRDVREKLFF. The CDR3 DNA sequence: TGTGCCAGCAGCTTGAACAGGGACGTCAGGGAAAAACTGTTTTTT.

This chain uses TRBV27 with TRBJ2-6, with D tentatively TRBD1 or TRBD2 (5 bases each). The V gene lost 7 bases and the J gene lost 2 bases, with 15 bases spanning the gap. The CDR3 totals 16 residues. Germline V gene sequence: CDR1 MNHEY, CDR2 SMNVEV (reference sequence). The CDR3 here is CASTSPLGAGANVLTF. In DNA, the CDR3 is TGTGCCAGCACCTCCCCCCTGGGGGCTGGGGCCAACGTCCTGACTTTC. Drawing the rest from reference TRBV27 and TRBJ2-6, the complete variable domain is EAQVTQNPRYLITVTGKKLTVTCSQNMNHEYMSWYRQDPGLGLRQIYYSMNVEVTDKGDVPEGYKVSRKEKRNFPLILESPSPNQTSLYFCASTSPLGAGANVLTFGAGSRLTVL.

This chain connects TRBV7-8 to TRBJ2-2; the D is unclear. This CDR3 comprises 14 residues. Germline lookup yields CDR1 SGHVS and CDR2 FQNEAQ. With 3 bases removed from V and 6 bases from J, the gap between germline ends came to 11 bases. The CDR3 sequence: CASSFRSQAGELFF. The CDR3 nucleotides read TGTGCCAGCAGCTTTAGAAGTCAGGCCGGGGAGCTGTTTTTT.

The rearrangement joins TRBV29-1 to TRBJ1-2; tentative D call: TRBD1 (5 bases). The CDR3 is 11 residues long. Germline V gives CDR1 SQVTM, CDR2 ANQGSEA. CDR3 loop: CSARDLYGYTF. CDR3 nucleotide sequence: TGCAGTGCCCGGGACCTCTATGGCTACACCTTC.

This rearrangement joins TRBV6-1 to TRBJ2-5, with a possible D match to TRBD2 (6 bases). V shed 0 bases and J shed 2 bases, with 13 bases lying between them. This CDR3 contains 16 residues. Germline V gene data show CDR1 as MNHNS and CDR2 as SASEGT. The CDR3 nucleotides read TGTGCCAGCAGTGAAGCGATTCAGCGGGCTCAAGAGACCCAGTACTTC. Translating it yields CASSEAIQRAQETQYF.

This clone was found once. The CDR3, as DNA: TGCGCCAGCAGCCTCGGAGCCACCCAAGAGACCCAGTACTTC. It is translated as CASSLGATQETQYF. The J gene is TRBJ2-5, the V gene TRBV4-1, with no clear D. The CDR3 has 14 amino acids. Trimming cost V 4 bases and J 1 base, with 10 bases left between them. Germline CDR1 MGHRA, CDR2 YSYEKL.

This chain joins TRBV11-2 and TRBJ2-5; 9 bases fit TRBD1. The J call may be mistaken, given a closer DNA end match to TRBJ2-7. The germline V gene encodes CDR1 SGHAT and CDR2 FQNNGV. This CDR3 has 15 amino acids. The CDR3 coding sequence is TGTGCCAGCAGCTCCGGGACAGGGCTCTCCTACGAGCAGTACTTC. Amino acids: CASSSGTGLSYEQYF.

The chain carries TRBV5-4 and TRBJ1-1; TRBD1 might be the D (5 bases). V lost 7 bases to trimming and J lost 4 bases, with 17 bases between them. Germline V CDR1 and CDR2: SGHNT, YYREEE (reference sequence). This CDR3 has 14 residues. CDR3 amino acids: CASESPGVGTEAFF. The DNA for the CDR3 is TGTGCCAGCGAATCTCCGGGGGTCGGCACTGAAGCTTTCTTT. Based on the CDR3 plus reference TRBV5-4 and TRBJ1-1, the full variable domain is ETGVTQSPTHLIKTRGQQVTLRCSSQSGHNTVSWYQQALGQGPQFIFQYYREEENGRGNFPPRFSGLQFPNYSSELNVNALELDDSALYLCASESPGVGTEAFFGQGTRLTVV.

This CDR3 is CASSSGSIEQFF. The CDR3 DNA sequence: TGTGCCAGCAGCTCGGGTAGTATTGAGCAGTTCTTC. The rearrangement joins TRBV7-9 to TRBJ2-1; D unclear. This CDR3 has 12 residues. CDR1 and CDR2 from the germline V gene are SEHNR and FQNEAQ (reference sequence). The V gene lost 4 bases and the J gene lost 9 bases, with 10 bases spanning the gap.